This T cell receptor beta chain comes out of a study of beta chain features in type 1 diabetes. Study at large: Cell yields, gender and age were similar in healthy donors and patients.

The CDR3 contains 14 residues. The germline gives CDR1 MDHEN, CDR2 SYDVKM. Trimming stripped 7 bases from V and 2 bases from J, with 12 bases between. Worth noting for this clone: The antigen is unknown.

Broader study findings: For Type 1 diabetes patients, all four CD4+ subsets carried TCRB CDR3s that were moderately but significantly shorter.

Since all of the isolated RNA was reverse transcribed, expressed TCRB transcripts were what got sequenced. Clones were read by immunoSEQ multiplex PCR, and TCRdb kept only the in-frame ones, dropping some. Here the sample spans around 260,000 clones, around 20% being singletons. Isolation of CD4+ naive, central memory, regulatory and stem cell-like memory cells was achieved by sorting via CD45RO/CCR7/CD25/CD127/CD95/CD27. Sequenced sample: naive CD4+ T cells from blood. This chain links TRBV28 with TRBJ2-4; tentatively, D is TRBD1 (6 bases). This TCR was sampled from a woman aged 40 to 50 with type 1 diabetes. The CDR3 loop is CASTLQGSKNIQYF. In nucleotides, the CDR3 is TGTGCCAGCACCCTACAGGGTTCCAAAAACATTCAGTACTTC. Filled out from reference TRBV28 and TRBJ2-4, the complete variable domain reads DVKVTQSSRYLVKRTGEKVFLECVQDMDHENMFWYRQDPGLGLRLIYFSYDVKMKEKGDIPEGYSVSREKKERFSLILESASTNQTSMYLCASTLQGSKNIQYFGAGTRLSVL.